The next 12 T cell receptor beta chains were all read from a single sample in a study of blood T cell repertoires in COVID-19 (dated by TCRdb to about 2020). Libraries came from the immunoSEQ multiplex PCR assay. Entries here come from immuneACCESS through TCRdb and include only in-frame sequences with V and J called. Some clones fail to appear in such tables; in the studies checked, an unresolved V gene covers under half of the shortfall, and the cause of the remainder is unknown. A total of about 100,000 clones appear in this sample, 80% of them only once. The ten biggest clones cover about 12% of the sample. The sample was peripheral blood. These receptor sequences come from a woman aged 70-85 years with acute or convalescent COVID-19.

The rearrangement uses TRBV7-3 and TRBJ2-3; 7 positions match TRBD2. Germline V gene data show CDR1 as SGHTA and CDR2 as FQGTGA. With V trimmed by 1 base and J by 2 bases, 9 bases remained unmatched. This CDR3 is built from 17 residues. CDR3 sequence (DNA): TGTGCCAGCAGCTTAAAGTTGGGAGCGGGGATCACAGATACGCAGTATTTT. Its translation is CASSLKLGAGITDTQYF.

This clone was seen only once. The chain uses TRBV27 and TRBJ1-3; possible D gene TRBD1, 6 bases. Trimming removed 3 bases at V and 0 bases at J, with 6 bases between. The CDR3 sequence is 14 residues long. Germline V CDR1 and CDR2: MNHEY, SMNVEV (reference sequence). The CDR3 nucleotides read TGTGCCAGCAGTTTGACAGGCTCTGGAAACACCATATATTTT. Protein product: CASSLTGSGNTIYF.

The rearrangement uses TRBV9 and TRBJ2-5, with D possibly TRBD1 on 7 matching bases. Trimming removed 3 bases at V and 5 bases at J, with 23 bases between. From germline, CDR1 is SGDLS and CDR2 YYNGEE. This CDR3 spans 17 amino acids. CDR3 sequence reads: CASSATGAGNAGETQYF. The DNA of the CDR3 is TGTGCCAGCAGCGCCACAGGGGCCGGGAATGCGGGGGAGACCCAGTACTTC.

This clone was picked up a small number of times. The chain is built from TRBV27 and TRBJ1-6, with a possible D match to TRBD1 (5 bases). The CDR3 sequence is 13 residues long. The germline gives CDR1 MNHEY, CDR2 SMNVEV (reference sequence). V was clipped by 6 bases and J by 7 bases, with 10 bases between them. DNA of the CDR3: TGTGCCAGCAGGGCAGGGCAGAATTCACCCCTCCACTTT. Translation: CASRAGQNSPLHF.

The V call is TRBV4-3, the J call TRBJ2-5, with D possibly matching TRBD1 (5 bases). Trimming cost V 1 base and J 1 base, with 13 bases left between them. Germline CDR1 LGHNA, CDR2 YSLEER. The CDR3 spans 16 residues. The CDR3 loop reads CASSQAYRGGQETQYF. CDR3 nucleotide sequence: TGCGCCAGCAGCCAAGCATATAGGGGCGGCCAAGAGACCCAGTACTTC.

The rearrangement links TRBV10-3 to TRBJ1-1; D is possibly TRBD1 (5 bases). Trimming took off 10 bases at V and 5 bases at J, with 11 bases between the two ends. Germline V gives CDR1 ENHRY, CDR2 SYGVKD. CDR3 size: 11 residues. The CDR3 is CASSGGTEAFF. The CDR3 bases are TGTGCCAGTTCGGGGGGAACTGAAGCTTTCTTT.

The rearrangement uses TRBV10-3 and TRBJ2-3; 8 nucleotides align to TRBD2. Germline values: CDR1 ENHRY, CDR2 SYGVKD. The CDR3 length is 16 residues. V trimming: 5 bases; J trimming: 1 base; junction bases outside the gene matches: 8. The CDR3, as DNA: TGTGCCATCAGTCTGGGCGGGGGGATACGCACAGATACGCAGTATTTT. Amino acid sequence: CAISLGGGIRTDTQYF.

This clone was seen more than once but under ten times. The V call is TRBV6-5, the J call TRBJ2-3, with TRBD1 identical over 11 bases. Germline V CDR1 and CDR2: MNHEY, SVGAGI. Trimming at V came to 7 bases and at J to 3 bases, leaving 3 bases not matched to a gene. The length of the CDR3 is 14 residues. In nucleotides, the CDR3 is TGTGCCAGCATGAGGGACAGGGGGACAGATACGCAGTATTTT. It is translated as CASMRDRGTDTQYF.

The rearrangement uses TRBV19 and TRBJ2-7; 9 bases are a match to TRBD1. The CDR3 consists of 14 residues. Germline assignment: CDR1 LNHDA and CDR2 SQIVND (reference sequence). With 4 bases clipped from V and 4 bases from J, the junction kept 5 bases outside the gene matches. The CDR3 bases are TGTGCCAGTAGTACCGAACAGGGGGCATACGAGCAGTACTTC. Protein: CASSTEQGAYEQYF. The full variable domain, its missing parts supplied by reference TRBV19 and TRBJ2-7, is DGGITQSPKYLFRKEGQNVTLSCEQNLNHDAMYWYRQDPGQGLRLIYYSQIVNDFQKGDIAEGYSVSREKKESFPLTVTSAQKNPTAFYLCASSTEQGAYEQYFGPGTRLTVT.

The V and J genes are TRBV20-1 and TRBJ2-3; D is perhaps TRBD1 (5 bases). Trimming took 3 bases from V and 0 from J, leaving 19 bases between them. Germline lookup yields CDR1 DFQATT and CDR2 SNEGSKA (reference sequence). The CDR3 spans 17 residues. The CDR3 DNA follows: TGCAGTGCTAGTGGTTTAGGGGCTACCCCTAGCACAGATACGCAGTATTTT. This codes for CSASGLGATPSTDTQYF.

The rearrangement joins TRBV11-3 to TRBJ1-1; unclear D gene. Germline V gives CDR1 SGHNT, CDR2 YENEEA. CDR3 length: 13 residues. V lost 1 base, J lost 5 bases, and 8 bases lay in between. Here the CDR3 reads CASSLGPGTEAFF. Here the CDR3 DNA reads TGTGCCAGCAGCTTAGGCCCGGGGACTGAAGCTTTCTTT.

The genes are TRBV19 and TRBJ2-2; no firm D call. V lost 1 base and J 7 bases, leaving 10 bases between the germline ends. Germline V gene sequence: CDR1 LNHDA, CDR2 SQIVND (reference sequence). The CDR3 runs 14 residues. This CDR3 reads CASSIGGRFGELFF. The CDR3 coding sequence is TGTGCCAGTAGTATAGGAGGTCGGTTCGGGGAGCTGTTTTTT.